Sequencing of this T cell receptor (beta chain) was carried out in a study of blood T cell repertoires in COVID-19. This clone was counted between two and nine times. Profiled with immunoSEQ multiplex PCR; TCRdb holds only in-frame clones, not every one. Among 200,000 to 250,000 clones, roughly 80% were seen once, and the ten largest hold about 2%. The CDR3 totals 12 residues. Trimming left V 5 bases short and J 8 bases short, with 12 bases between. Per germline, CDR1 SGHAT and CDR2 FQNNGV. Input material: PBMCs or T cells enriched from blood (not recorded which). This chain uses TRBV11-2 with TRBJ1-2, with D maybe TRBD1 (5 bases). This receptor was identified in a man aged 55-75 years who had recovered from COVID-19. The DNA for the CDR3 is TGTGCCAGCAGCCGACGGGGGGAAGGCTACACCTTC. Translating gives CASSRRGEGYTF. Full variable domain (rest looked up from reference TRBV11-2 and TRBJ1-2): EAGVAQSPRYKIIEKRQSVAFWCNPISGHATLYWYQQILGQGPKLLIQFQNNGVVDDSQLPKDRFSAERLKGVDSTLKIQPAKLEDSAVYLCASSRRGEGYTFGSGTRLTVV.